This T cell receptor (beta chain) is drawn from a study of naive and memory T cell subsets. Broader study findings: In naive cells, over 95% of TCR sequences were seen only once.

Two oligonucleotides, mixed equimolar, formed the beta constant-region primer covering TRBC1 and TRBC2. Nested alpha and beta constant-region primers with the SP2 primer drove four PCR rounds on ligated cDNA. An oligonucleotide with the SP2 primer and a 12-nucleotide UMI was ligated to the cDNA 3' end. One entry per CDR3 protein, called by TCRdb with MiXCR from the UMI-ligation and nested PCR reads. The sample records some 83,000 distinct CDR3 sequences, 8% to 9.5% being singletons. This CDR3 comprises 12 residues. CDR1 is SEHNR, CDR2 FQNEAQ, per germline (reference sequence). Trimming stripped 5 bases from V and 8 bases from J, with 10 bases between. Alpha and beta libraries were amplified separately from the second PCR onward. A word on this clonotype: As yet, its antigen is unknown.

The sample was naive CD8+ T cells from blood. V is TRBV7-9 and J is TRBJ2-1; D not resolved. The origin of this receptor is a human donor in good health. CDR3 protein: CASSARTDEQFF. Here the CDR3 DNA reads TGTGCCAGCAGCGCAAGGACGGATGAGCAGTTCTTC.